Listed below are T cell receptor beta chains from one sample, sequenced in a study of blood T cell repertoires in COVID-19. Using immunoSEQ multiplex PCR, the repertoire was profiled, and TCRdb retains in-frame clones only, with some absent. The table shows 280,000 or so clones, with approximately 91% occurring only once. The sample comprised peripheral blood. These receptor sequences come from a woman aged 55-70 years with acute or convalescent COVID-19. The CDR3 runs from the conserved cysteine through the conserved F or W. The D gene is left open where the match is weak. Not every row has a clone size; where given, it reads once, few, many or a size class.

v_gene	abundance	j_gene	d_gene	CDR3nt	CDR3aa
TRBV4-2	NA	TRBJ2-2	TRBD1	TGTGCCAGCAGCCGGACAGGGGGCAACACCGGGGAGCTGTTTTTT	CASSRTGGNTGELFF
TRBV9	NA	TRBJ1-2	TRBD1	TGTGCCAGCAGGGGGGAAGGGACAGGGGCTGGCTACACCTTC	CASRGEGTGAGYTF
TRBV29-1	few	TRBJ2-5	NA	TGCAGCGTTGAAGGGGTGGGACTTCAAGAGACCCAGTACTTC	CSVEGVGLQETQYF
TRBV6-5	NA	TRBJ2-3	TRBD1	TGTGCCAGCAGTTACTCGGACAGGGGTGTAGATACGCAGTATTTT	CASSYSDRGVDTQYF
TRBV19	NA	TRBJ1-6	TRBD1	TGTGCCAGTACCGCGACAGGGGGGAACTCACCCCTCCACTTT	CASTATGGNSPLHF
TRBV5-4	NA	TRBJ1-1	NA	TGTGCCAGCAGCCCCGGACGGGATTACACTGAAGCTTTCTTT	CASSPGRDYTEAFF
TRBV6-5	NA	TRBJ1-1	NA	TGTGCCAGCAGTAGAGGGTGGAACACTGAAGCTTTCTTT	CASSRGWNTEAFF
TRBV28	NA	TRBJ2-2	NA	TGTGCCAGCAGTTTATTTTTCCAGGCCGAGAACACCGGGGAGCTGTTTTTT	CASSLFFQAENTGELFF
TRBV7-3	NA	TRBJ2-1	NA	TGTGCCAGCAGCTTACGGAGATCCTACAATGAGCAGTTCTTC	CASSLRRSYNEQFF
TRBV27	NA	TRBJ1-6	NA	TGTGCCAGCAGTTTCTCGGGATCACCCCTCCACTTT	CASSFSGSPLHF
TRBV18	once	TRBJ2-6	NA	TGTGCCAGCTCACCACCGTCGGCTAGCTCTGGGGCCAACGTCCTGACTTTC	CASSPPSASSGANVLTF
TRBV7-6	NA	TRBJ2-2	TRBD2	TGTGCCAGCAGAAAGGCGGGAGAGGCCGGGGAGCTGTTTTTT	CASRKAGEAGELFF
TRBV7-2	NA	TRBJ2-7	NA	TGTGCCAGCAGCTTCTTCGGGGGAACCTACGAGCAGTACTTC	CASSFFGGTYEQYF
TRBV13	NA	TRBJ2-1	TRBD2	TGTGCCTCAGGGGCGGGGGGGCCCGGTGAGCAGTTCTTC	CASGAGGPGEQFF
TRBV27	NA	TRBJ2-1	NA	TGTGCCAGTTCGAACCCGGGCAATGAGCAGTTCTTC	CASSNPGNEQFF
TRBV24-1	NA	TRBJ1-4	TRBD1	TGTGCCACCAGTGATAACAGGGGCACTAATGAAAAACTGTTTTTT	CATSDNRGTNEKLFF
TRBV27	NA	TRBJ2-4	NA	TGTGCCAGTGGAACCGAGGTTCAGTACTTC	CASGTEVQYF
TRBV19	NA	TRBJ2-1	NA	TGTGCCAGTAGTGCGAGGGGGGGAATTGAGCAGTTCTTC	CASSARGGIEQFF
TRBV7-9	few	TRBJ1-1	NA	TGTGCCAGCAGCTTAGCGCTAAGGGGGTTGACTGAAGCTTTCTTT	CASSLALRGLTEAFF
TRBV27	NA	TRBJ2-2	NA	TGTGCCAGCAGTTTAACGGGAGAGGTCTCCGGGGAGCTGTTTTTT	CASSLTGEVSGELFF
TRBV16	NA	TRBJ1-3	NA	TGTGCCAGCAGCCAATACAGGGATGGCACCATATATTTT	CASSQYRDGTIYF
TRBV9	NA	TRBJ2-1	NA	TGTGCCAGCAGCGTAGCTGCAGCGGGCAATGAGCAGTTCTTC	CASSVAAAGNEQFF
TRBV7-2	NA	TRBJ1-4	TRBD1	TGTGCCAGCAGCTTCCCGGACAGGGAGAATGGGGAAAAACTGTTTTTT	CASSFPDRENGEKLFF
TRBV19	NA	TRBJ2-5	NA	TGTGCCAGTAGTATATATACAGGAGAGACCCAGTACTTC	CASSIYTGETQYF
TRBV30	NA	TRBJ2-3	TRBD2	TGTGCCTGGAGTGTACCCGGGAGGGCCTTCGTAGATACGCAGTATTTT	CAWSVPGRAFVDTQYF
TRBV14	few	TRBJ1-2	NA	TGTGCCAGCAGCCAAGAAGAGGGCAGGGCGGGAGGCTACACCTTC	CASSQEEGRAGGYTF
TRBV11-1	NA	TRBJ2-7	NA	TGTGCCAGCAGCTTATATCCACAGGGCCACGAGCAGTACTTC	CASSLYPQGHEQYF
TRBV5-1	NA	TRBJ1-1	TRBD1	TGCGCCAGCAGCTTGCTGGGGGGACAGGGGTACACTGAAGCTTTCTTT	CASSLLGGQGYTEAFF
TRBV6-5	NA	TRBJ1-1	NA	TGTGCCAGCACCCTGGGAGGGAGCATGAACACTGAAGCTTTCTTT	CASTLGGSMNTEAFF
TRBV7-6	NA	TRBJ1-4	NA	TGTGCCAGCAGCTTCGAGGCCAGTAATGAAAAACTGTTTTTT	CASSFEASNEKLFF
TRBV11-3	NA	TRBJ2-1	TRBD2	TGTGCCAGCAGAAGGACTAGCGGCGAGCAGTTCTTC	CASRRTSGEQFF
TRBV4-1	NA	TRBJ2-2	TRBD1	TGCGCCAGCAGCCCCGGGACAGGGGGCGCGAACACCGGGGAGCTGTTTTTT	CASSPGTGGANTGELFF
TRBV28	NA	TRBJ2-5	TRBD2	TGTGCCAGCAGTTTCCTAGCGGGGGTCGGGACCCAGTACTTC	CASSFLAGVGTQYF
TRBV9	NA	TRBJ1-5	NA	TGTGCCAGCAGCGCCCCCCTCGGGGTTCAGCCCCAGCATTTT	CASSAPLGVQPQHF